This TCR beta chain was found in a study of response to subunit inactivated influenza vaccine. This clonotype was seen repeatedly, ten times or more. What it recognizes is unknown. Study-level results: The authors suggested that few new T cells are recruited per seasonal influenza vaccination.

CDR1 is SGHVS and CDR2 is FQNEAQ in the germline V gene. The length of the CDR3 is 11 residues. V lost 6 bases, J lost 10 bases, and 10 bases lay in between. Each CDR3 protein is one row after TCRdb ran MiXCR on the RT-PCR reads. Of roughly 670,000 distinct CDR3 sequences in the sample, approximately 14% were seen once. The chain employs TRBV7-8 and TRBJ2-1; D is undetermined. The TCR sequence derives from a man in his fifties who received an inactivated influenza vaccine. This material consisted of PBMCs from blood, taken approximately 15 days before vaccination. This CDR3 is CASSLGFEQFF. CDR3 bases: TGTGCCAGCAGTTTGGGCTTCGAGCAGTTCTTC.